This TCR beta chain comes out of a study of early T cells in non-severe SARS-CoV-2 infection. Study summary: With bulk RNA from unsorted whole blood as input, sequencing yielded unpaired chains. Overall study results and limits: Anti-spike CD8 responses were favored in VDJdb matching, and private and CD4 specificities were missed.

Unique molecular identifier tags were affixed to discrete cDNA molecules. MiXCR was run by TCRdb on the 5' RACE reads, yielding one entry per CDR3 protein. Among about 83,000 distinct CDR3 sequences listed, around an eighth were seen once. This clonotype was seen ten or more times. Its specificity is unknown. V was cut by 1 base and J by 6 bases, with 9 bases left in between. The CDR3 is 14 residues long. Sequenced: whole blood. The chain has TRBV23-1 and TRBJ2-2, with a weak D call TRBD1 (6 bases). TRBV23-1 is designated an ORF whose function remains uncertain. This clonotype was obtained from an adult who was a healthcare worker with PCR-confirmed SARS-CoV-2 infection or an uninfected control (not recorded which). The chain's CDR3 is CASSQYREPGELFF. The CDR3 DNA reads TGCGCCAGCAGTCAATACAGGGAACCCGGGGAGCTGTTTTTT.